This T cell receptor beta chain derives from a study of T cell clonality in common variable immunodeficiency. Study-level points and caveats: Fewer deletions and N-nucleotide insertions were reportedly seen in common variable immunodeficiency TCR beta sequences.

Germline V lookup: CDR1 KGHSH, CDR2 LQKENI. CDR3 length equals 17 residues. V lost 0 bases to trimming and J lost 6 bases, with 18 bases between them. Clones were sequenced by immunoSEQ multiplex PCR, and TCRdb holds only the in-frame ones, with some missing. This record lists tens of thousands of clones, none seen once only, and the top ten clones contain roughly 28%. This clone was seen at least ten times. Its specificity is not known. The CDR3 end falls 3 residues outside the read, so it is completed with the germline J gene. The source is a human donor with common variable immunodeficiency. The sequenced material came from peripheral blood mononuclear cells. The chain uses TRBV18 and TRBJ2-1; D may match TRBD1 or TRBD2 (6 bases each). The DNA read from the CDR3 is TGTGCCAGCTCACCACCGGAGGGGGTGATGACTTTCAATGAG. Its translation: CASSPPEGVMTFNE. The entire CDR3 sequence reads CASSPPEGVMTFNEQFF.